A selection of T cell receptor beta chains follows, all from one sample in a study of glioma-infiltrating T cells. Using its own MiXCR run on the multiplex PCR reads, TCRdb lists one record per CDR3 protein. Here the sample spans 170,000 or so distinct CDR3 sequences, about 47% being singletons. The material sequenced was glioma tissue, nonneoplastic brain tissue, or PBMCs (not recorded which). Receptors were obtained from a human donor with low-grade glioma or glioblastoma, undergoing nonglioma brain surgery, or in good health (not recorded which). Both conserved end residues are part of each CDR3. The order of the fields is clone size, J gene, V gene, D gene, CDR3 DNA, CDR3 protein. A D gene is named only where the DNA matches it firmly. Only part of the rows carry a size: once, few, many, or a class if the clone is expanded.

size: many
J: TRBJ1-1
V: TRBV28
D: -
DNA: TGTGCCAGCAGTTTATTGTTAACTGAAGCTTTCTTT
CDR3: CASSLLLTEAFF

size: many
J: TRBJ2-2
V: TRBV28
D: TRBD1
DNA: TGTGCCAGCATATCGTACAGGGGGCAGGTGAACACCGGGGAGCTGTTTTTT
CDR3: CASISYRGQVNTGELFF

size: few
J: TRBJ2-5
V: TRBV20-1
D: -
DNA: TGCAGTGCCGCCGGACGCCTTGAATCCCTAGTTGAGGGTCAAGAGACCCAGTACTTC
CDR3: CSAAGRLESLVEGQETQYF

size: many
J: TRBJ1-5
V: TRBV12-3/TRBV12-4
D: -
DNA: TGTGCCAGCAGTAGGAGCAATCAGCCCCAGCATTTT
CDR3: CASSRSNQPQHF

size: many
J: TRBJ2-3
V: TRBV20-1
D: TRBD2
DNA: TGCAGTGCCCTATCGGGACTAGCGGGAACGCGTGATACGCAGTATTTT
CDR3: CSALSGLAGTRDTQYF

size: -
J: TRBJ1-5
V: TRBV20-1
D: TRBD1
DNA: TGCAGTGCTAGATTCAGTCAGGGACAGGATCAGCCCCAGCATTTT
CDR3: CSARFSQGQDQPQHF

size: many
J: TRBJ2-1
V: TRBV28
D: TRBD2
DNA: TGTGCCAGCGTCTGGGGGCTAGCGGGAGTGAATGAGCAGTTCTTC
CDR3: CASVWGLAGVNEQFF

size: many
J: TRBJ2-7
V: TRBV6-1
D: TRBD2
DNA: TGTGCCACCAAACCAGCGGGAGCCTACGAGCAGTACTTC
CDR3: CATKPAGAYEQYF

size: -
J: TRBJ2-3
V: TRBV2
D: -
DNA: TGTGCCAGCAGCCATGGATCTAGCACAGATACGCAGTATTTT
CDR3: CASSHGSSTDTQYF

size: few
J: TRBJ2-3
V: TRBV6-5
D: -
DNA: TGTGCCATCGGGGCGGCCCAATCCACAGATACGCAGTATTTT
CDR3: CAIGAAQSTDTQYF

size: many
J: TRBJ2-7
V: TRBV10-3
D: -
DNA: TGTGCCATCAGTGAGTGGGGGATTGAGCAGTACTTC
CDR3: CAISEWGIEQYF

size: -
J: TRBJ1-1
V: TRBV27
D: -
DNA: TGTGCCAGCAGTTTAGGTGGGGAAGGGATGGCTGAAGTTTTCTTT
CDR3: CASSLGGEGMAEVFF

size: -
J: TRBJ1-3
V: TRBV27
D: TRBD1
DNA: TGTGCCAGCAGTACCATCCCCGGGACAGGGGGAAACACCATATATTTT
CDR3: CASSTIPGTGGNTIYF

size: -
J: TRBJ2-7
V: TRBV30
D: TRBD1
DNA: TGTGCCTGGAGCGCTGGGAGAGGGGGCCACAATGAGCAGTACTTC
CDR3: CAWSAGRGGHNEQYF

size: many
J: TRBJ1-5
V: TRBV12-3/TRBV12-4
D: TRBD1
DNA: TGTGCCAGCAGTTTTTTGACAGGGAATCAGCCCCAGCATTTT
CDR3: CASSFLTGNQPQHF

size: -
J: TRBJ1-5
V: TRBV10-3
D: -
DNA: TGTGCCTCCAAAGGGGGGGGATATAGCAATCAGCCCCAGCGTTTT
CDR3: CASKGGGYSNQPQRF

size: many
J: TRBJ2-1
V: TRBV15
D: TRBD2
DNA: TGTGCCACCAGCAGAGAGGAGGGGAGGGATGAGCAGTTCTTC
CDR3: CATSREEGRDEQFF

size: few
J: TRBJ1-5
V: TRBV12-3/TRBV12-4
D: -
DNA: TGTGCCAGCAGGTCCGGGACTGCTAATCAGCCCCAGCATTTT
CDR3: CASRSGTANQPQHF

size: -
J: TRBJ2-1
V: TRBV30
D: TRBD2
DNA: TGTGCATCCCTTAGCGGGGAGAGCTCCTACAATGAGCAGTTCTTC
CDR3: CASLSGESSYNEQFF

size: many
J: TRBJ2-1
V: TRBV7-9
D: -
DNA: TGTGCCAGCAGCCCTAGGAGCTCCTACAATGAGCAGTTCTTC
CDR3: CASSPRSSYNEQFF

size: few
J: TRBJ2-3
V: TRBV12-3/TRBV12-4
D: -
DNA: TGTGCCAGCAGTTTATGGGGGGATACGCAGTATTTT
CDR3: CASSLWGDTQYF

size: -
J: TRBJ2-7
V: TRBV7-2
D: -
DNA: TGTGCCAGCAGCTTAGGCCCGGTGAGAGGCACCGAGCAGTACTTC
CDR3: CASSLGPVRGTEQYF

size: -
J: TRBJ2-6
V: TRBV20-1
D: -
DNA: TGCAGTGCGCTAGACAGTACTGGGGCCAACGTCCTGACTTTC
CDR3: CSALDSTGANVLTF

size: many
J: TRBJ2-2
V: TRBV3-1
D: TRBD2
DNA: TGTGCCAGCAGCCAAGAGAGACTAGCGGGAGTTCCCGGGGAGCTGTTTTTT
CDR3: CASSQERLAGVPGELFF

size: few
J: TRBJ2-4
V: TRBV11-2
D: -
DNA: TGTGCCAGCAGCTTGGGAAGGGGTAATGGCATTCAGTACTTC
CDR3: CASSLGRGNGIQYF

size: -
J: TRBJ2-7
V: TRBV4-2
D: -
DNA: TGTGCCAGCAGCCAAGGAAGATCCTACGAGCAGTACTTC
CDR3: CASSQGRSYEQYF

size: -
J: TRBJ2-7
V: TRBV7-2
D: -
DNA: TGTGCCAGCAGCTTGACGTGGGGCGAGCAGTACTTC
CDR3: CASSLTWGEQYF

size: many
J: TRBJ1-4
V: TRBV28
D: -
DNA: TGTGCCAGCAGCGAACAGGGAAGTGAAAAACTGTTTTTT
CDR3: CASSEQGSEKLFF

size: few
J: TRBJ1-2
V: TRBV5-4
D: -
DNA: TGTGCCAGGAGCTTGGAAGGATATGGCTACACCTTC
CDR3: CARSLEGYGYTF

size: -
J: TRBJ2-1
V: TRBV4-2
D: TRBD2
DNA: TGTGCCAGCAGCCCACGGACTAGCGGGTTCGACGAGCAGTTCTTC
CDR3: CASSPRTSGFDEQFF

size: many
J: TRBJ2-1
V: TRBV6-1
D: -
DNA: TGTGCCAGCAGTCGATCGACTAGATTGGAAGATGAGCAGTTCTTC
CDR3: CASSRSTRLEDEQFF

size: many
J: TRBJ1-3
V: TRBV29-1
D: -
DNA: TGCAGCGTTAGGATCTCTGGAAACACCATATATTTT
CDR3: CSVRISGNTIYF

size: -
J: TRBJ2-1
V: TRBV3-1
D: -
DNA: TGTGCCAGCAGCCAAGGCCGCTTTAATGAGCAGTTCTTC
CDR3: CASSQGRFNEQFF

size: many
J: TRBJ1-1
V: TRBV19
D: -
DNA: TGTGCCAGTAGTCGACTCTTTGGGACCATGAACACTGAAGCTTTCTTT
CDR3: CASSRLFGTMNTEAFF

size: -
J: TRBJ2-4
V: TRBV20-1
D: -
DNA: TGCAGTGCCGAATCACTAAGCCCAAACATTCAGTACTTC
CDR3: CSAESLSPNIQYF

size: many
J: TRBJ1-2
V: TRBV3-1
D: -
DNA: TGTGCCAGCAGCCAAGATATGGGGGTCTATGGCTACACCTTC
CDR3: CASSQDMGVYGYTF

size: many
J: TRBJ2-7
V: TRBV27
D: -
DNA: TGTGCCAGCAGTTCACAGCTTCCCTACGAGCAGTACTTC
CDR3: CASSSQLPYEQYF

size: -
J: TRBJ2-3
V: TRBV12-3/TRBV12-4
D: -
DNA: TGTGCCAGCAGGGGTCTGGGGGGAAATACGCAGTATTTT
CDR3: CASRGLGGNTQYF

size: few
J: TRBJ1-5
V: TRBV19
D: -
DNA: TGTGCCAGTAGTTCGGAGGGTTTAAGCAATCAGCCCCAGCATTTT
CDR3: CASSSEGLSNQPQHF